This TCR beta chain was sequenced for a study of blood T cell repertoires in COVID-19. Study summary: T cells, B-cell-depleted T cells, or PBMCs supplied cDNA or gDNA.

Profiling relied on immunoSEQ multiplex PCR, and the TCRdb table lists in-frame clones only, not all of them. The table records about 210,000 clones, 65% to 85% of them present only once. Participants were aged about 18 to 90 years, lived in some 23 US areas, and enrolled virtually. The CDR3 spans 14 residues. V was clipped by 3 bases and J by 5 bases, with 13 bases between them. Per the germline V gene, CDR1 is SGHTA and CDR2 is FQGTGA. The chain links TRBV7-3 to TRBJ1-1; D perhaps matches TRBD1 (5 bases). Sequencing was performed on PBMCs or T cells enriched from blood (not recorded which). The receptor was derived from a young man with acute COVID-19. CDR3 coding DNA: TGTGCCAGCAGCTTGGAGGGTTGGGGGACTGAAGCTTTCTTT. Translation gives CASSLEGWGTEAFF.